This is a list of T cell receptor beta chains from one sample in a study of T cell changes during pregnancy in multiple sclerosis. Clones were read by immunoSEQ multiplex PCR, and TCRdb kept only the in-frame ones, dropping some. The table lists some 100,000 clones, more than 90% of them singletons. Sample: peripheral blood, taken in the second trimester of pregnancy. Receptor source: a female donor with multiple sclerosis, enrolled in a pregnancy study. The CDR3 runs from the conserved cysteine through the conserved F or W. A D gene is named only where the DNA matches it firmly. Clone size appears in some rows only: once, few, many, or a class for an expanded clone.

J: TRBJ2-5; D: TRBD2; size: NA; V: TRBV5-4; CDR3: CASSLPGRAGETQYF; DNA: TGTGCCAGCAGCTTACCCGGGAGGGCCGGAGAGACCCAGTACTTC
J: TRBJ2-7; D: NA; size: NA; V: TRBV4-2; CDR3: CASSQDTASYEQYF; DNA: TGTGCCAGCAGCCAAGATACAGCCTCCTACGAGCAGTACTTC
J: TRBJ1-2; D: NA; size: NA; V: TRBV19; CDR3: CASSMAGVLYGYTF; DNA: TGTGCCAGTAGTATGGCAGGGGTCCTCTATGGCTACACCTTC
J: TRBJ2-7; D: NA; size: NA; V: TRBV7-8; CDR3: CASSQNGEQYF; DNA: TGTGCCAGCAGCCAAAACGGTGAGCAGTACTTC
J: TRBJ1-5; D: TRBD1; size: NA; V: TRBV16; CDR3: CASSFGQGNQPQHF; DNA: TGTGCCAGCAGCTTCGGACAGGGCAATCAGCCCCAGCATTTT
J: TRBJ2-1; D: NA; size: NA; V: TRBV11-2; CDR3: CASTALGQSSYNEQFF; DNA: TGTGCCAGCACCGCTCTAGGACAGAGCTCCTACAATGAGCAGTTCTTC
J: TRBJ2-7; D: NA; size: NA; V: TRBV4-2; CDR3: CASSQTDSWEQYF; DNA: TGTGCCAGCAGTCAAACCGACTCGTGGGAGCAGTACTTC
J: TRBJ2-7; D: NA; size: NA; V: TRBV28; CDR3: CASSSPGGSPGYEQYF; DNA: TGTGCCAGCAGTTCGCCGGGGGGCTCCCCGGGCTACGAGCAGTACTTC
J: TRBJ1-2; D: NA; size: NA; V: TRBV6-1; CDR3: CASSEAGRGRGYTF; DNA: TGTGCCAGCAGTGAAGCGGGAAGGGGAAGAGGCTACACCTTC
J: TRBJ2-7; D: NA; size: NA; V: TRBV7-2; CDR3: CASSLEGGSGIYYEQYF; DNA: TGTGCCAGCAGCTTAGAAGGGGGGAGCGGGATTTACTACGAGCAGTACTTC
J: TRBJ1-2; D: TRBD1; size: NA; V: TRBV29-1; CDR3: CSVEDHWQGENYGYTF; DNA: TGCAGCGTTGAAGATCACTGGCAGGGGGAAAACTATGGCTACACCTTC
J: TRBJ2-2; D: TRBD1; size: NA; V: TRBV30; CDR3: CAWRKQGADTGELFF; DNA: TGTGCCTGGAGAAAACAGGGGGCGGACACCGGGGAGCTGTTTTTT
J: TRBJ1-4; D: NA; size: NA; V: TRBV2; CDR3: CASSDWGREKLFF; DNA: TGTGCCAGCAGTGATTGGGGGCGGGAAAAACTGTTTTTT
J: TRBJ2-1; D: NA; size: NA; V: TRBV7-9; CDR3: CASSASGSGYNEQFF; DNA: TGTGCCAGCAGCGCGAGTGGGAGTGGGTACAATGAGCAGTTCTTC
J: TRBJ1-5; D: NA; size: NA; V: TRBV19; CDR3: CASSASRGGQPQHF; DNA: TGTGCCAGTAGCGCCAGTAGGGGCGGTCAGCCCCAGCATTTT
J: TRBJ2-2; D: TRBD1; size: NA; V: TRBV5-1; CDR3: CASSLGTPTGGNTGELFF; DNA: TGCGCCAGCAGCTTGGGAACACCTACAGGGGGTAACACCGGGGAGCTGTTTTTT
J: TRBJ2-7; D: NA; size: NA; V: TRBV7-9; CDR3: CASSPGYEQYF; DNA: TGTGCCAGCAGCCCAGGTTACGAGCAGTACTTC
J: TRBJ2-1; D: TRBD2; size: NA; V: TRBV6-1; CDR3: CASMEREGRYNEQFF; DNA: TGTGCCAGCATGGAGCGGGAGGGACGCTACAATGAGCAGTTCTTC
J: TRBJ2-1; D: NA; size: once; V: TRBV7-3; CDR3: CASSPLPGGWANEQFF; DNA: TGTGCCAGCAGCCCTCTCCCGGGGGGCTGGGCCAATGAGCAGTTCTTC
J: TRBJ2-1; D: TRBD1; size: NA; V: TRBV29-1; CDR3: CSVEGPDRGVYNEQFF; DNA: TGCAGCGTTGAAGGGCCGGACAGGGGTGTCTACAATGAGCAGTTCTTC
J: TRBJ2-2; D: NA; size: NA; V: TRBV27; CDR3: CASSLSVALNTGELFF; DNA: TGTGCCAGCAGTTTATCGGTGGCCCTGAACACCGGGGAGCTGTTTTTT
J: TRBJ2-6; D: NA; size: few; V: TRBV6-1; CDR3: CASTEQNSGANVLTF; DNA: TGTGCCAGCACCGAACAGAACTCTGGGGCCAACGTCCTGACTTTC
J: TRBJ1-3; D: NA; size: NA; V: TRBV19; CDR3: CASSLPTGSGNTIYF; DNA: TGTGCCAGTAGTCTGCCGACAGGCTCTGGAAACACCATATATTTT
J: TRBJ2-5; D: TRBD1; size: NA; V: TRBV19; CDR3: CASSRETGGIGQETQYF; DNA: TGTGCCAGTAGTAGGGAGACAGGGGGCATTGGCCAAGAGACCCAGTACTTC
J: TRBJ2-3; D: TRBD2; size: NA; V: TRBV5-1; CDR3: CASSWGLAGVGDTQYF; DNA: TGCGCCAGCAGCTGGGGACTAGCGGGAGTCGGGGATACGCAGTATTTT
J: TRBJ1-2; D: TRBD1; size: NA; V: TRBV18; CDR3: CASSPIVQGIYGYTF; DNA: TGTGCCAGCTCACCAATTGTACAGGGGATTTATGGCTACACCTTC
J: TRBJ2-7; D: TRBD1; size: NA; V: TRBV27; CDR3: CASRGNRGKYEQYF; DNA: TGTGCCAGCAGGGGGAACAGGGGAAAATACGAGCAGTACTTC
J: TRBJ2-7; D: NA; size: NA; V: TRBV11-2; CDR3: CASSIGGYPYEQYF; DNA: TGTGCCAGCAGCATCGGGGGTTACCCCTACGAGCAGTACTTC
J: TRBJ2-2; D: TRBD2; size: once; V: TRBV5-4; CDR3: CASSLGFELAGASEELFF; DNA: TGTGCCAGCAGCTTGGGGTTCGAACTAGCGGGAGCCTCTGAGGAGCTGTTTTTT
J: TRBJ2-1; D: NA; size: NA; V: TRBV5-6; CDR3: CASSLRQDSYNEQFF; DNA: TGTGCCAGCAGCTTGCGACAAGACTCCTACAATGAGCAGTTCTTC
J: TRBJ2-7; D: TRBD1; size: NA; V: TRBV7-3; CDR3: CASSSGGADEQYF; DNA: TGTGCCAGCAGCTCAGGGGGCGCGGACGAGCAGTACTTC